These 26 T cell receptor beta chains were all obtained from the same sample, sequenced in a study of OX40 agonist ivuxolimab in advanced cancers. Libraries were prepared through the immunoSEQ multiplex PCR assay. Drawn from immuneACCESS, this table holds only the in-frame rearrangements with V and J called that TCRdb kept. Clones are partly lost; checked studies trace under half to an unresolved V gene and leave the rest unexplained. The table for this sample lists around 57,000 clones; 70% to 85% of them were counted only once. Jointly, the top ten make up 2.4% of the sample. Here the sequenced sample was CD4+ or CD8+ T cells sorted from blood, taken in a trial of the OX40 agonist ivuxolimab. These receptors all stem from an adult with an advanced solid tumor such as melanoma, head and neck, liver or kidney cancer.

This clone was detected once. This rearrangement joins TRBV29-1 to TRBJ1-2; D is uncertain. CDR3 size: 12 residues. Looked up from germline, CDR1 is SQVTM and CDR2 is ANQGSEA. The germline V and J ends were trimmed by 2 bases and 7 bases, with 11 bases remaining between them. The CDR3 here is CSVESSSLGYTF. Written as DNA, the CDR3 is TGCAGCGTTGAAAGCAGCTCGCTTGGCTACACCTTC.

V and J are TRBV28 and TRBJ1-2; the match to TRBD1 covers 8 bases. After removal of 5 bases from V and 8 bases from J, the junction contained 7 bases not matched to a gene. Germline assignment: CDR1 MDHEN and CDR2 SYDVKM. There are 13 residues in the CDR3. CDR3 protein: CASSLQGAWGYTF. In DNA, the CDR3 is TGTGCCAGCAGTCTCCAGGGGGCTTGGGGCTACACCTTC.

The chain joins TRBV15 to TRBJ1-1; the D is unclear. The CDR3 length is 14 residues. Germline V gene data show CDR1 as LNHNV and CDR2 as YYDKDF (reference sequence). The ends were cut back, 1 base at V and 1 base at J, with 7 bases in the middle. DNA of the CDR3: TGTGCCACCAGCAGAGCGCGCGGGAACACTGAAGCTTTCTTT. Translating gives CATSRARGNTEAFF. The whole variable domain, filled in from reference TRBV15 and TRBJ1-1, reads DAMVIQNPRYQVTQFGKPVTLSCSQTLNHNVMYWYQQKSSQAPKLLFHYYDKDFNNEADTPDNFQSRRPNTSFCFLDIRSPGLGDTAMYLCATSRARGNTEAFFGQGTRLTVV.

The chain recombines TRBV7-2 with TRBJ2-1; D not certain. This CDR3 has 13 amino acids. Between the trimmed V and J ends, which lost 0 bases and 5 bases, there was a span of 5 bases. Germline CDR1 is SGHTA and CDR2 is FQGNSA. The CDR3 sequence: CASSLATHNEQFF. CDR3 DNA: TGTGCCAGCAGCTTAGCAACCCACAATGAGCAGTTCTTC.

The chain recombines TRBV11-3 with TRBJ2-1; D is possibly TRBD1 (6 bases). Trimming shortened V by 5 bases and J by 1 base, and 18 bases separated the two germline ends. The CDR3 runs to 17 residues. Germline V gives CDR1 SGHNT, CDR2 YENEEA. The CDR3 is CASSPSGASLSYNEQFF. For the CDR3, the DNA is TGTGCCAGCAGCCCATCAGGGGCCAGCTTATCCTACAATGAGCAGTTCTTC.

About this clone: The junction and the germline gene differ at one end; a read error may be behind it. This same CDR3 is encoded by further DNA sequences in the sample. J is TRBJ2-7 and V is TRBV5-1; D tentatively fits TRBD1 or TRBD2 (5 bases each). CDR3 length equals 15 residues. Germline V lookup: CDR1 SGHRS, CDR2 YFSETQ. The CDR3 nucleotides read TGCGCCAGCAGCTTGAGCGGTCAGGGCGGTCACGAACAGTACTTC. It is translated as CASSLSGQGGHEQYF. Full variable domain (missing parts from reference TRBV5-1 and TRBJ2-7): KAGVTQTPRYLIKTRGQQVTLSCSPISGHRSVSWYQQTPGQGLQFLFEYFSETQRNKGNFPGRFSGRQFSNSRSEMNVSTLELGDSALYLCASSLSGQGGHEQYFGPGTRLTVT.

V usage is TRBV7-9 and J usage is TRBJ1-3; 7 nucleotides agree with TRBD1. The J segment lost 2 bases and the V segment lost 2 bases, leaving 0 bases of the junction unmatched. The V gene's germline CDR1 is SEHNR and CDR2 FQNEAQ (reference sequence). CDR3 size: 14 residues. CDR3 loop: CASSLTGAGNTIYF. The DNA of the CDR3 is TGTGCCAGCAGCTTAACAGGGGCTGGAAACACCATATATTTT.

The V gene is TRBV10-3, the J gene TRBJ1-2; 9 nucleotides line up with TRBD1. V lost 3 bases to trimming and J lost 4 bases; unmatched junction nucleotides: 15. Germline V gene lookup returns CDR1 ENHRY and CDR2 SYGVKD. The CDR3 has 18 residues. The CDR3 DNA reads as TGTGCCATCAGTGACACCACACCGCGGACAGGGGCCCGCTATGGCTACACCTTC. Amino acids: CAISDTTPRTGARYGYTF.

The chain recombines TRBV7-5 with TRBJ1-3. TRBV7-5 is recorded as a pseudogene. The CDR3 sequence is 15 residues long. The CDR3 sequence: CARSVMTDRSDTIYF. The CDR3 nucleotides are TGTGCCAGAAGCGTAATGACGGATCGGTCGGACACCATATATTTT.

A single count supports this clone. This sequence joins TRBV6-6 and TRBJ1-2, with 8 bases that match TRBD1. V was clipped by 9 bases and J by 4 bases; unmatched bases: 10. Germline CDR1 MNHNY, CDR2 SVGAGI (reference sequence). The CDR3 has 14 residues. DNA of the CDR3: TGTGCCAGTATACCGGGACAGGCCTCCTATGGCTACACCTTC. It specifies CASIPGQASYGYTF.

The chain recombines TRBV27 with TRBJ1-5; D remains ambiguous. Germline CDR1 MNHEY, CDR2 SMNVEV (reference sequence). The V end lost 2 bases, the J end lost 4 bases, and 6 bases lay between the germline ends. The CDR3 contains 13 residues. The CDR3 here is CASSLGQNQPQHF. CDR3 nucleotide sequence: TGTGCCAGCAGTTTAGGGCAGAATCAGCCCCAGCATTTT.

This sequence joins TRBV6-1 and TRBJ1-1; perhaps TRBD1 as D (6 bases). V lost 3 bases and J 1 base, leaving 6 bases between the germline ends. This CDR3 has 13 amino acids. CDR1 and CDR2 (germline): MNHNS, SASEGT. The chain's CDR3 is CASSDRGNTEAFF. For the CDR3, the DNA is TGTGCCAGCAGTGACAGGGGGAACACTGAAGCTTTCTTT.

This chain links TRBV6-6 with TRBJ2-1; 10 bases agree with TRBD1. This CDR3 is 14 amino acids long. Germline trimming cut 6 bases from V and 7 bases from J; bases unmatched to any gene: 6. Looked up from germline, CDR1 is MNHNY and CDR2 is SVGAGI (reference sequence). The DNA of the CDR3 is TGTGCCAGCAGCAAAGGACAGGGGGGGAATGAGCAGTTCTTC. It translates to CASSKGQGGNEQFF.

The CDR3 region is CASSEGGTGVYGYTF. The CDR3 region has the DNA TGTGCCAGCAGTGAGGGGGGGACTGGTGTCTATGGCTACACCTTC. The genes are TRBV6-1 and TRBJ1-2; perhaps TRBD1 as D (5 bases). CDR1 MNHNS and CDR2 SASEGT come from the germline V gene. There are 15 residues in the CDR3. Trimming cost V 3 bases and J 4 bases, with 15 bases left between them.

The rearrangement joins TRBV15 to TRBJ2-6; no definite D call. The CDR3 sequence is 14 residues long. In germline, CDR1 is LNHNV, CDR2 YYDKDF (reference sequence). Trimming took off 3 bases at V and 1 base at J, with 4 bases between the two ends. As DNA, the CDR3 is TGTGCCACCAGCAGGAGGTCTGGGGCCAACGTCCTGACTTTC. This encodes CATSRRSGANVLTF.

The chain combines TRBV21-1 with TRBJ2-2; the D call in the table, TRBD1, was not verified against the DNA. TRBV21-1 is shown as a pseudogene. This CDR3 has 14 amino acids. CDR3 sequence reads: CASSGQGNTGELFF. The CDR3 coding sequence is TGTGCCAGCAGTGGACAGGGAAACACCGGGGAGCTGTTTTTT.

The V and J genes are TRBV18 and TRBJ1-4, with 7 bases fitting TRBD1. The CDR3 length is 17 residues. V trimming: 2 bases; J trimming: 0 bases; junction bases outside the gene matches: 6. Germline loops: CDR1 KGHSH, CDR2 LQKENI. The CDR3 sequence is CASSPVIGGSTNEKLFF. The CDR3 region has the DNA TGTGCCAGCTCACCAGTGATAGGGGGCTCAACTAATGAAAAACTGTTTTTT. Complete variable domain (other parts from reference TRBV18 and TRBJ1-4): NAGVMQNPRHLVRRRGQEARLRCSPMKGHSHVYWYRQLPEEGLKFMVYLQKENIIDESGMPKERFSAEFPKEGPSILRIQQVVRGDSAAYFCASSPVIGGSTNEKLFFGSGTQLSVL.

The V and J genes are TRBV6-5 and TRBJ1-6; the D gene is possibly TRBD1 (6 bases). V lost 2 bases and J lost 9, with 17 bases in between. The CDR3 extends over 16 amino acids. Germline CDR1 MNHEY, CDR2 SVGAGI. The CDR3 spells CASSYGGNRAGSPLHF. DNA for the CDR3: TGTGCCAGCAGTTACGGCGGGAACAGGGCCGGTTCACCCCTCCACTTT.

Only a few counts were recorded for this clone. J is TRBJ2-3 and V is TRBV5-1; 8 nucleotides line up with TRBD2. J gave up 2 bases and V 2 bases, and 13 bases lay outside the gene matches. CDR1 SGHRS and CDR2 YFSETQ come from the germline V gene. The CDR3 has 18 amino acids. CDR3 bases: TGCGCCAGCAGCTTTGGACCTAGCGGGCCAGATCCCACAGATACGCAGTATTTT. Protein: CASSFGPSGPDPTDTQYF.

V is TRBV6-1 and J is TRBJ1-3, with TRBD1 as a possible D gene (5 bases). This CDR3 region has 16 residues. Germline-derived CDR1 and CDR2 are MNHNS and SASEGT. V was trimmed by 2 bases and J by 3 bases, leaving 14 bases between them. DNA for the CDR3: TGTGCCAGCAGTGAATCCCGGGGCGACATTGGAAACACCATATATTTT. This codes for CASSESRGDIGNTIYF.

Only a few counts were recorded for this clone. The CDR3 sequence: CASSLEDRRQETQYF. The DNA for the CDR3 is TGTGCCAGCAGCTTAGAGGACAGGAGACAAGAGACCCAGTACTTC. The chain combines TRBV7-8 with TRBJ2-5, with TRBD1 identical over 7 bases. CDR1 and CDR2 from the germline V gene are SGHVS and FQNEAQ. V gave up 1 base and J gave up 2 bases; unmatched junction bases: 4. The CDR3 spans 15 residues.

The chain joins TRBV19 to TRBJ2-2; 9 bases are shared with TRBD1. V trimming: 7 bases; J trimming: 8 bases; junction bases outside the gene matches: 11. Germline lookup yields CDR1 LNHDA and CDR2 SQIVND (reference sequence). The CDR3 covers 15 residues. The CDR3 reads CASTLGQGVGGELFF. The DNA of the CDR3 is TGTGCCAGTACCCTGGGACAGGGAGTAGGGGGGGAGCTGTTTTTT.

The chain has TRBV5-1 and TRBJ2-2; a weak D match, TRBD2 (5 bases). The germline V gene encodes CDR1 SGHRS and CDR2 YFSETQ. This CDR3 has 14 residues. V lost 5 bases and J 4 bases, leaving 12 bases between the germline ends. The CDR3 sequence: CASSEFAGTGELFF. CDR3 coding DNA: TGCGCCAGCAGTGAATTCGCGGGCACCGGGGAGCTGTTTTTT.

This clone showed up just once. The CDR3 nucleotides are TGTGCCAGCAGTCCTTCCGATACGCAGTATTTT. The encoded protein is CASSPSDTQYF. The chain links TRBV28 to TRBJ2-3; D not certain. CDR3 length: 11 residues. Trimming shortened V by 5 bases and J by 6 bases, and 6 bases separated the two germline ends. Germline V gene data show CDR1 as MDHEN and CDR2 as SYDVKM.

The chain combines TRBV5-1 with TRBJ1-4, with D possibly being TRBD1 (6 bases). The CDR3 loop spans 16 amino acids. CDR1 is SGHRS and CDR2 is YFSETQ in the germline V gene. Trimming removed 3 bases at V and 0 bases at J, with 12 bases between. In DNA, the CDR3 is TGCGCCAGCAGCTCAGGGGCCACCACAACTAATGAAAAACTGTTTTTT. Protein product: CASSSGATTTNEKLFF. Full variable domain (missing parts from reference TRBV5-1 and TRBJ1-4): KAGVTQTPRYLIKTRGQQVTLSCSPISGHRSVSWYQQTPGQGLQFLFEYFSETQRNKGNFPGRFSGRQFSNSRSEMNVSTLELGDSALYLCASSSGATTTNEKLFFGSGTQLSVL.

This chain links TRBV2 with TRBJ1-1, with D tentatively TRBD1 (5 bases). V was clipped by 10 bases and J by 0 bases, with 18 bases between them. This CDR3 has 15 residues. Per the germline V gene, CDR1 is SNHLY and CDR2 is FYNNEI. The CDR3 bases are TGTGCCACCAACACCCCGGGGGTTATGAACACTGAAGCTTTCTTT. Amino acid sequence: CATNTPGVMNTEAFF.